The entry below describes one TCR beta chain. This record comes from a study of blood T cell repertoires in COVID-19. Per the study methods: Reference gene primer amplification gave estimated nucleated cell counts. Only in-frame clones appear in the TCRdb table, and some are missing; sequencing was by immunoSEQ multiplex PCR. The DNA gave D and trimming, while V, J and clone size come from that table. Of almost 350,000 clones listed, more than 70% are singletons. Germline trimming cut 4 bases from V and 7 bases from J; bases unmatched to any gene: 2. Germline CDR1 is SGHVS and CDR2 is FNYEAQ. CDR3 length: 14 residues.

Input material: peripheral blood. The clonotype originates from a woman aged 55-69 years with COVID-19, enrolled during active disease. The chain carries TRBV7-6 and TRBJ1-6; 9 nucleotides line up with TRBD1. The CDR3 sequence is CASSSTGGNSPLHF. CDR3 nucleotides: TGTGCCAGCAGCTCCACAGGGGGCAATTCACCCCTCCACTTT.